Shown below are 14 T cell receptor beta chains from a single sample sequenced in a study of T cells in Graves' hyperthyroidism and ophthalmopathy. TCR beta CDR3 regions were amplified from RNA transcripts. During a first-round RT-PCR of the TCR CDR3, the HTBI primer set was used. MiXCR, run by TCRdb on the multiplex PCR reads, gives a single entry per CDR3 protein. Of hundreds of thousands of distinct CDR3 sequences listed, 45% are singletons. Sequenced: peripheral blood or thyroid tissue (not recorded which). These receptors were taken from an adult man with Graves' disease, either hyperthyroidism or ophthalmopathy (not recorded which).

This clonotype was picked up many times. The CDR3 here is CSASRGGYDGYTF. Written as DNA, the CDR3 is TGCAGTGCTAGTCGGGGGGGTTATGATGGCTACACCTTC. V gene TRBV20-1 combines with J gene TRBJ1-2; D may be TRBD1 (5 bases). Germline CDR1 DFQATT, CDR2 SNEGSKA (reference sequence). Trimming stripped 3 bases from V and 6 bases from J, with 14 bases between. The CDR3 runs to 13 residues.

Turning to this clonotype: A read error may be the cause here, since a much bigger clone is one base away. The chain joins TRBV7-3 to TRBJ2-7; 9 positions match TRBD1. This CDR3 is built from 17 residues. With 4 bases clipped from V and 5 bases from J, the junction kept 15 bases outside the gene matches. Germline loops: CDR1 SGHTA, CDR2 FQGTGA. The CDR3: CASSSTAGTGRPHEQYF. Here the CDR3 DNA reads TGTGCCAGCAGCTCAACAGCCGGGACAGGGAGGCCCCACGAGCAGTACTTC. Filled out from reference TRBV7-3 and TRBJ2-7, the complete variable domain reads GAGVSQTPSNKVTEKGKYVELRCDPISGHTALYWYRQSLGQGPEFLIYFQGTGAADDSGLPNDRFFAVRPEGSVSTLKIQRTERGDSAVYLCASSSTAGTGRPHEQYFGPGTRLTVT.

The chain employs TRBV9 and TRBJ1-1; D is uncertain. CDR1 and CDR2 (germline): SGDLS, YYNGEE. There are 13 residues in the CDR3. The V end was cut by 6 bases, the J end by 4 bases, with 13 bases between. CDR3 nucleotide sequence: TGTGCCAGCAAGGGAGTAGGGAGCACTGAAGCTTTCTTT. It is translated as CASKGVGSTEAFF.

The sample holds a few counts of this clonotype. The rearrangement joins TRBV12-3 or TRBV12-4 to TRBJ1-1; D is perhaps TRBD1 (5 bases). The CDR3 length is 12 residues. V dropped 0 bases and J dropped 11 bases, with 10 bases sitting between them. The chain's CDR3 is CASSLAGGTAFF. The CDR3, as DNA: TGTGCCAGCAGTTTAGCGGGGGGTACGGCTTTCTTT.

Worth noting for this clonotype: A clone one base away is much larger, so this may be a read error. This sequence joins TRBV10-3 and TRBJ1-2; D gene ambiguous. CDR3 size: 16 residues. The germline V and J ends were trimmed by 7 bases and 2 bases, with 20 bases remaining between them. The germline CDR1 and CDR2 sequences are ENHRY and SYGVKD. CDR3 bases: TGTGCCATCAAACCGGCAGGCAATGGGTGGAACTATGGCTACACCTTC. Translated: CAIKPAGNGWNYGYTF.

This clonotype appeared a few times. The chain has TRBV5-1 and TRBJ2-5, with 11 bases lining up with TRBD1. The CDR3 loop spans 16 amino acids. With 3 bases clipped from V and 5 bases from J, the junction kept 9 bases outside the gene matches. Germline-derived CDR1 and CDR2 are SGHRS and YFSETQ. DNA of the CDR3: TGCGCCAGCAGCTCCGGGGACAGGGGGTTCACCGAGACCCAGTACTTC. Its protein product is CASSSGDRGFTETQYF.

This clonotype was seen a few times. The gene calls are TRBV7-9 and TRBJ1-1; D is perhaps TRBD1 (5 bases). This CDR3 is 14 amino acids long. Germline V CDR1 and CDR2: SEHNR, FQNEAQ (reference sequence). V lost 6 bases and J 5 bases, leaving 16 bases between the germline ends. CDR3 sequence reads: CASSLRDRRTEAFF. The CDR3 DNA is TGTGCCAGCAGTCTCCGGGACCGAAGGACTGAAGCTTTCTTT.

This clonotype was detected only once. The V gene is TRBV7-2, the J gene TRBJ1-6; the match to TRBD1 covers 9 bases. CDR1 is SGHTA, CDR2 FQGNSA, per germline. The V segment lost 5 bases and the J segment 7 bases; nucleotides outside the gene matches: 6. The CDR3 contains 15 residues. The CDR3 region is CASSATGGANSPLHF. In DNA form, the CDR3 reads TGTGCCAGCAGCGCCACAGGGGGCGCAAATTCACCCCTCCACTTT.

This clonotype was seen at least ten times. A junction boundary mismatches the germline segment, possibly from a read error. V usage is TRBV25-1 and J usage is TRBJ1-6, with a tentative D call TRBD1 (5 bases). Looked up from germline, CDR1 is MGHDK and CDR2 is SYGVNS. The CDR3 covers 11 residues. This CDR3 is CASSGGHHPYF. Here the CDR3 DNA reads TGTGCCAGCAGTGGGGGCCACCACCCGTACTTT. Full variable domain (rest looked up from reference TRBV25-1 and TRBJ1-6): EADIYQTPRYLVIGTGKKITLECSQTMGHDKMYWYQQDPGMELHLIHYSYGVNSTEKGDLSSESTVSRIRTEHFPLTLESARPSHTSQYLCASSGGHHPYFGNGTRLTVT.

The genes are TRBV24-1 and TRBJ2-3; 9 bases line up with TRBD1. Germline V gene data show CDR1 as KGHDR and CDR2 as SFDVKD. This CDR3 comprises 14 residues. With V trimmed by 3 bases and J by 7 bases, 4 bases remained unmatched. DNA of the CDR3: TGTGCCACCAGTGATGACAGGGGGACAAATACGCAGTATTTT. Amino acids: CATSDDRGTNTQYF.

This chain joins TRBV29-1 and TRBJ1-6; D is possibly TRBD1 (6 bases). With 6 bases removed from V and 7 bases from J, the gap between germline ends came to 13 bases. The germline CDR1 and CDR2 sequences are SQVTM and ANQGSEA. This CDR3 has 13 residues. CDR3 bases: TGCAGCGTCGTGGACAGAGTAAATTCACCCCTCCACTTT. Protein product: CSVVDRVNSPLHF.

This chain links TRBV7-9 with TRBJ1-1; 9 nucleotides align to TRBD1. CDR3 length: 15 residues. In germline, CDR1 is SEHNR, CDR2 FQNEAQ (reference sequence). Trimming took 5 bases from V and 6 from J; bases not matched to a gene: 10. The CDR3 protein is CASSVTGGGGAEAFF. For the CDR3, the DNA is TGTGCCAGCAGCGTAACAGGGGGCGGGGGCGCTGAAGCTTTCTTT.

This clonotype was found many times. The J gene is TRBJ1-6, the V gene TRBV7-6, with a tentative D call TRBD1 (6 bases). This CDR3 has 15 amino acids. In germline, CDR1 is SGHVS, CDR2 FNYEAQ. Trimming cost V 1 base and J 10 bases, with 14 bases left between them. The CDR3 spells CASSLGLRDTSPLHF. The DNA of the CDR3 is TGTGCCAGCAGCTTAGGCCTCCGGGACACATCACCCCTCCACTTT.

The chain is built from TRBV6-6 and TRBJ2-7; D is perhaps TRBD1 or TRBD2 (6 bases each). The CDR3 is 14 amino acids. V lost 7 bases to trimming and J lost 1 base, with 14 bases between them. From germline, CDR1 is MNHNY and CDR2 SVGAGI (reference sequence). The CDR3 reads CASTSPGASYEQYF. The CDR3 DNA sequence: TGTGCCAGCACATCCCCGGGGGCGTCCTACGAGCAGTACTTC.